One sample yielded the 10 T cell receptor beta chains listed below, sequenced in a study of shared clonotypes between healthy human individuals. Naive CD8 populations comprised CD45RO-negative cells positively selected for CCR7, excluding terminally differentiated effector memory CD45RA+ cells. TCRdb's table, derived via immunoSEQ multiplex PCR, lists solely in-frame clones and lacks some. The sample lists millions of clones; approximately 94% were seen once. The sample taken for sequencing was naive CD8+ T cells from PBMCs. The receptors here all came from a man younger than 35 in good health. Some clones in this sample may be carry-over from other donors' samples.

The chain has TRBV7-6 and TRBJ2-2; D is possibly TRBD2 (6 bases). Germline V gene lookup returns CDR1 SGHVS and CDR2 FNYEAQ. V was pared by 5 bases and J by 4 bases, with 14 bases between. The CDR3 has 15 residues. CDR3 amino acids: CASSLSGGATGELFF. CDR3 nucleotides: TGTGCCAGCAGCCTCTCGGGCGGGGCCACCGGGGAGCTGTTTTTT.

This clone was counted a single time. The chain employs TRBV4-3 and TRBJ2-4, with a possible D match to TRBD2 (5 bases). The germline CDR1 and CDR2 sequences are LGHNA and YSLEER. Trimming removed 4 bases from V and 0 bases from J, with 10 bases in between. The CDR3 spans 15 residues. CDR3 loop: CASSPDRGAKNIQYF. CDR3 DNA: TGCGCCAGCAGCCCCGACCGGGGAGCCAAAAACATTCAGTACTTC.

The chain carries TRBV27 and TRBJ1-2; D gene uncertain. The CDR3 contains 15 residues. The V end lost 2 bases, the J end lost 3 bases, and 13 bases lay between the germline ends. Looked up from germline, CDR1 is MNHEY and CDR2 is SMNVEV (reference sequence). CDR3 loop: CASSLSQASHYGYTF. DNA of the CDR3: TGTGCCAGCAGTTTAAGCCAGGCTTCCCACTATGGCTACACCTTC.

The chain carries TRBV5-1 and TRBJ2-5; D is unclear. The CDR3 consists of 13 residues. Trimming stripped 4 bases from V and 5 bases from J, with 12 bases between. Germline V lookup: CDR1 SGHRS, CDR2 YFSETQ. This CDR3 reads CASSEHLGETQYF. CDR3 bases: TGCGCCAGCAGCGAGCACCTTGGGGAGACCCAGTACTTC.

This clone came up a few times. V gene TRBV29-1 combines with J gene TRBJ2-3; no definite D call. The CDR3 is made up of 10 amino acids. The V and J ends lost 4 bases and 5 bases respectively, with 4 bases between them. Per the germline V gene, CDR1 is SQVTM and CDR2 is ANQGSEA. CDR3 coding DNA: TGCAGCGTTGTAAAAGATACGCAGTATTTT. Translated, it gives CSVVKDTQYF.

The V gene is TRBV27, the J gene TRBJ2-7, with 9 bases lining up with TRBD2. Per germline, CDR1 MNHEY and CDR2 SMNVEV (reference sequence). This CDR3 is 17 amino acids long. V gave up 2 bases and J gave up 4 bases; unmatched junction bases: 12. The CDR3 here is CASSLHRVAGDGYEQYF. CDR3 coding DNA: TGTGCCAGCAGTTTACACAGGGTAGCGGGAGATGGTTACGAGCAGTACTTC.

The gene calls are TRBV7-9 and TRBJ1-2, with a weak D call TRBD1 (5 bases). V was pared by 5 bases and J by 4 bases, with 20 bases between. CDR3 size: 16 residues. The germline V gene has CDR1 SEHNR and CDR2 FQNEAQ (reference sequence). The CDR3 DNA reads as TGTGCCAGCAGCGAGGGACGGACGATTTTGGGCTATGGCTACACCTTC. Protein product: CASSEGRTILGYGYTF.

This clone showed up just a few times. V is TRBV4-1 and J is TRBJ1-1; D perhaps matches TRBD1 (6 bases). Trimming shortened V by 7 bases and J by 0 bases, and 15 bases separated the two germline ends. The CDR3 sequence is 15 residues long. Germline CDR1 MGHRA, CDR2 YSYEKL. The CDR3, as DNA: TGCGCCAGCACCACAGGGTTGGAACTGAACACTGAAGCTTTCTTT. Translating it yields CASTTGLELNTEAFF.

The rearrangement links TRBV5-1 to TRBJ2-1, with 12 bases matching TRBD2. This CDR3 has 17 residues. The V segment lost 2 bases and the J segment 4 bases; nucleotides outside the gene matches: 7. Germline CDR1 is SGHRS and CDR2 is YFSETQ. The CDR3 DNA reads as TGCGCCAGCAGCTTCGTCTCTAGCGGGAGGGTATACAATGAGCAGTTCTTC. Its translation: CASSFVSSGRVYNEQFF.

The V and J genes are TRBV6-5 and TRBJ2-5; possibly TRBD1 or TRBD2 for D (7 bases each). Germline V gene sequence: CDR1 MNHEY, CDR2 SVGAGI. The CDR3 length is 13 residues. The CDR3 DNA sequence: TGTTCCGCAGCAGGGGGGGTTTTGGGGACCCAGTACTTC. As protein: CSAAGGVLGTQYF.